The 15 T cell receptor beta chains listed next were all sequenced from one sample in a study of T cell responses to AZD1222 COVID-19 vaccine. Clones were sequenced by immunoSEQ multiplex PCR, and TCRdb holds only the in-frame ones, with some missing. The repertoire includes 80,000 to 100,000 clones, nearly 90% of them detected once, and approximately 12% sits in the top ten. The sample here was peripheral blood, taken on day 0 of AZD1222 vaccination. These receptors came from an adult in good health.

The V gene is TRBV7-2, the J gene TRBJ1-2; TRBD1 aligns across 9 bases. CDR1 is SGHTA, CDR2 FQGNSA, per germline. The CDR3 covers 15 residues. J gave up 4 bases and V 0 bases, and 3 bases lay outside the gene matches. CDR3 in amino acids: CASSLAGGQGYGYTF. The CDR3 nucleotides are TGTGCCAGCAGCTTAGCAGGGGGACAGGGCTATGGCTACACCTTC.

This clone was picked up one time. The CDR3 region has the DNA TGTGCCAGTAGTATAGGAAGTTCGACGGGGCAAGATACGCAGTATTTT. Its translation is CASSIGSSTGQDTQYF. The V gene is TRBV19, the J gene TRBJ2-3; the D call may be TRBD1 or TRBD2 (5 bases each). CDR3 length: 16 residues. Per the germline V gene, CDR1 is LNHDA and CDR2 is SQIVND (reference sequence). Trimming stripped 1 base from V and 5 bases from J, with 16 bases between.

The rearrangement joins TRBV21-1 to TRBJ2-3; the table's D gene call, TRBD2, was not cross checked with the DNA. TRBV21-1 is shown as a pseudogene. This CDR3 comprises 19 residues. The CDR3 loop reads CASSKTPSGGASGTDTQYF. The CDR3 DNA reads as TGTGCCAGCAGCAAAACCCCAAGCGGGGGGGCCTCTGGGACAGATACGCAGTATTTT.

This rearrangement joins TRBV30 to TRBJ2-3, with D unclear. This CDR3 has 14 amino acids. The V gene lost 0 bases and the J gene lost 5 bases, with 12 bases spanning the gap. The germline gives CDR1 GTSNPN, CDR2 SVGIG (reference sequence). CDR3 residues: CAWSVPQVKDTQYF. The DNA of the CDR3 is TGTGCCTGGAGTGTACCCCAGGTCAAAGATACGCAGTATTTT.

This rearrangement joins TRBV5-1 to TRBJ2-1; TRBD2 agrees at 10 bases. V shed 4 bases, J shed 2 bases, and the junction held 6 bases outside the gene matches. The CDR3 is made up of 16 amino acids. Germline CDR1 SGHRS, CDR2 YFSETQ. The DNA of the CDR3 is TGCGCCAGCAGCCGAATTAGCGGGGGGACCTACAATGAGCAGTTCTTC. Its translation is CASSRISGGTYNEQFF.

The chain's CDR3 is CSAMGLFEAFF. The CDR3 region has the DNA TGCAGTGCTATGGGCCTATTTGAAGCTTTCTTT. V is TRBV20-1 and J is TRBJ1-1; no definite D call. The CDR3 is 11 residues long. Germline CDR1 and CDR2: DFQATT and SNEGSKA (reference sequence). With 4 bases removed from V and 7 bases from J, the gap between germline ends came to 10 bases.

CDR3 nucleotides: TGCGCCAGCAGTGATGACCGAGAGACCCAGTACTTC. This encodes CASSDDRETQYF. J is TRBJ2-5 and V is TRBV10-1; D ambiguous. With 3 bases removed from V and 4 bases from J, the gap between germline ends came to 6 bases. The CDR3 has 12 residues. The V gene's germline CDR1 is WNHNN and CDR2 SYGVQD (reference sequence).

The table lists this clone with a few counts. The chain uses TRBV27 and TRBJ2-7, with 8 bases fitting TRBD1. J lost 2 bases, V lost 4 bases, and 4 bases had no gene match. Germline CDR1 and CDR2: MNHEY and SMNVEV (reference sequence). The CDR3 totals 14 residues. The CDR3, as DNA: TGTGCCAGCAGTTCCCGGACAGGGACCTACGAGCAGTACTTC. Translated: CASSSRTGTYEQYF.

Of note for this clone: At one of its ends the junction is not consistent with the germline gene, which may arise from a read error. DNA for the CDR3: TGTGCCGGCAGCCTACAGGAAACCGGGGAGCTGTTTTTT. Encoded protein: CAGSLQETGELFF. The chain links TRBV6-2 or TRBV6-3 to TRBJ2-2; TRBD1 is a possible D gene (5 bases). Germline lookup yields CDR1 MNHEY and CDR2 SVGEGT. The length of the CDR3 is 13 residues.

This rearrangement joins TRBV19 to TRBJ1-4; no reliable D call. V lost 6 bases and J lost 4, with 15 bases in between. The germline CDR1 and CDR2 sequences are LNHDA and SQIVND (reference sequence). The CDR3 extends over 15 amino acids. The CDR3, as DNA: TGTGCCAGTAGCCCTAATTCTCCGGGTAATGAAAAACTGTTTTTT. This translates into CASSPNSPGNEKLFF. Based on the CDR3 plus reference TRBV19 and TRBJ1-4, the full variable domain is DGGITQSPKYLFRKEGQNVTLSCEQNLNHDAMYWYRQDPGQGLRLIYYSQIVNDFQKGDIAEGYSVSREKKESFPLTVTSAQKNPTAFYLCASSPNSPGNEKLFFGSGTQLSVL.

The chain employs TRBV12-5 and TRBJ2-7; 7 nucleotides align to TRBD1. V trimming: 6 bases; J trimming: 3 bases; junction bases outside the gene matches: 11. Germline-derived CDR1 and CDR2 are LGHNT and FRNRAP. This CDR3 is built from 15 residues. The CDR3 DNA sequence: TGTGCTAGTGGCTCAAGCGTGGGACAGCTCTACGAGCAGTACTTC. It yields the protein CASGSSVGQLYEQYF.

The rearrangement links TRBV30 to TRBJ1-3; D perhaps matches TRBD1 (6 bases). Trimming took off 0 bases at V and 3 bases at J, with 15 bases between the two ends. Germline-derived CDR1 and CDR2 are GTSNPN and SVGIG (reference sequence). This CDR3 region has 16 residues. For the CDR3, the DNA is TGTGCCTGGAGTGTAGGAGGGGGAAGGTTTGGAAACACCATATATTTT. Amino acids: CAWSVGGGRFGNTIYF.

V and J are TRBV7-9 and TRBJ1-2; D possibly corresponds to TRBD1 (6 bases). This CDR3 is built from 16 residues. The V end lost 1 base, the J end lost 4 bases, and 16 bases lay between the germline ends. CDR1 is SEHNR and CDR2 is FQNEAQ in the germline V gene (reference sequence). CDR3 nucleotide sequence: TGTGCCAGCAGCTTAGATGGGGGCCAGGGCTTCTATGGCTACACCTTC. Translated: CASSLDGGQGFYGYTF.

This rearrangement joins TRBV3-1 (or the pseudogene TRBV3-2) to TRBJ1-2; TRBD1 might be the D (5 bases). Between the trimmed V and J ends, which lost 4 bases and 8 bases, there was a span of 17 bases. The CDR3 is 14 amino acids. CDR1 is LGHDT, CDR2 YNNKEL, per germline (reference sequence). The CDR3 protein is CASSPEGLPLGYTF. The CDR3 bases are TGTGCCAGCAGCCCAGAGGGACTACCCTTGGGCTACACCTTC.

This chain connects TRBV3-1 (or the pseudogene TRBV3-2) to TRBJ2-5; no definite D call. The CDR3 is 15 amino acids. Germline V CDR1 and CDR2: LGHDT, YNNKEL (reference sequence). V was pared by 4 bases and J by 2 bases, with 14 bases between. Here the CDR3 DNA reads TGTGCCAGCAGCCGTGCCTTCAGTGCTCAAGAGACCCAGTACTTC. Residues: CASSRAFSAQETQYF.